The source of this T cell receptor beta chain is a study of regulatory T cells in long-lasting Graves disease. General observations from the study: Favored gene segments in persistent disease were TRBV28, TRBJ1-2 and TRBJ2-5.

Deletions cut 8 bases from V and 3 bases from J, with 17 bases between. The length of the CDR3 is 14 residues. Building of the TCR beta libraries involved iRepertoire HTBI primers and Arm-PCR of CDR3 regions. TCRdb redid the calling of the multiplex PCR reads with MiXCR, one entry per CDR3 protein. The table includes about 470,000 distinct CDR3 sequences, roughly 21% detected once. Time point specified: persistent/refractory GD, antithyroid drugs over 5 years with positive TRAb. From RNA extracted from PBMCs, the TCR library was made. Enrollment of patients was through an endocrinology department in Xi'an, China. This clonotype was seen many times. Its matching antigen is unknown.

Source: peripheral blood mononuclear cells (PBMCs), taken when the disease was refractory, from a patient treated with antithyroid drugs. The clonotype comes from a female donor with Graves disease. J is TRBJ2-7 and V is TRBV12-3 or TRBV12-4; D gene ambiguous. CDR3: CASGYYPNYYEQYF. The CDR3 coding sequence is TGTGCCAGCGGTTACTACCCTAACTACTACGAGCAGTACTTC.